This T cell receptor (beta chain) was sequenced in a study of human T cells and chemical hapten exposure. Study-wide results and caveats: The number of TCRs above 1 in 1000 frequency did not change after DPC sensitization.

This clonotype has just a few counts. The antigen is unknown. Time point noted: patch test 2, 6 weeks after DPC sensitization. Treatment noted: therapeutic diphenylcyclopropenone sensitization with weekly scalp DPC. The total RNA was obtained from whole blood that was not fractionated. The CDR3 contains 18 residues. Germline assignment: CDR1 MNHEY and CDR2 SMNVEV (reference sequence). The V segment lost 0 bases and the J segment 4 bases; nucleotides outside the gene matches: 4. TCRdb re-derived calls from the RACE reads in MiXCR, one entry per CDR3 protein. The sample yields 350,000 to 400,000 distinct CDR3 sequences, about 6% seen once.

The J gene is TRBJ2-2, the V gene TRBV27; the match to TRBD2 covers 14 bases. The receptor was derived from a young woman with alopecia areata. Some clones in this sample may be carry-over from other donors' samples. This specimen was whole blood, taken in connection with sensitization to the hapten diphenylcyclopropenone (DPC). The CDR3 region has the DNA TGTGCCAGCAGTTTATCGGGACTAGCGGGGGCCGTCACCGGGGAGCTGTTTTTT. This gives the protein CASSLSGLAGAVTGELFF.